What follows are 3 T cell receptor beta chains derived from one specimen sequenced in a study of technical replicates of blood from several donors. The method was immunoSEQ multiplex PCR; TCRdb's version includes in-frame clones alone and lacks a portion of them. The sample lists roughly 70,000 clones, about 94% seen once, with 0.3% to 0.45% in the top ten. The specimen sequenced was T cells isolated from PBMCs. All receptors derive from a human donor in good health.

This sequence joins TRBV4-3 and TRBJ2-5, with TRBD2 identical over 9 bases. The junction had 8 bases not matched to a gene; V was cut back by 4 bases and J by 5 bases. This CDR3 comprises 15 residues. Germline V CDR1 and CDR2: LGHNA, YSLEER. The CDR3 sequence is CASSPIAGVRETQYF. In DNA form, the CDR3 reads TGCGCCAGCAGCCCGATAGCGGGAGTTAGGGAGACCCAGTACTTC.

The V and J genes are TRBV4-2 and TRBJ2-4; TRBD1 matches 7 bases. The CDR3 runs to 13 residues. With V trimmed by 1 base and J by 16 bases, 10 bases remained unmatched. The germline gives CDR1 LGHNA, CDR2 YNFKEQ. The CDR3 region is CASSQGGPGGQYF. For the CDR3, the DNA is TGTGCCAGCAGCCAAGGGGGGCCAGGGGGACAATACTTC.

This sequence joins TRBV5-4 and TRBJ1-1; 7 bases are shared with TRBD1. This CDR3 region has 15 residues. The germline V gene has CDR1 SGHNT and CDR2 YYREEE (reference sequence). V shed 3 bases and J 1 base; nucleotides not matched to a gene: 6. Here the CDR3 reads CASSSDRLGNTEAFF. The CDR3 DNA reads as TGTGCCAGCAGCTCGGACAGGCTGGGGAACACTGAAGCTTTCTTT.